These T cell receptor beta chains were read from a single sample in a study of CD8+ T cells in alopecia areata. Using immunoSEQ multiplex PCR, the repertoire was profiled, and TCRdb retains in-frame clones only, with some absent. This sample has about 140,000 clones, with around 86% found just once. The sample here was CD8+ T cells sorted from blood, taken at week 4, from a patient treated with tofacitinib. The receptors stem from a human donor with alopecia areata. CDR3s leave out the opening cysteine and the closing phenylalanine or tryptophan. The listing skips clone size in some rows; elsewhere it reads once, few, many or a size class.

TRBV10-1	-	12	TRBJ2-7	ASSDYDRGYEQY
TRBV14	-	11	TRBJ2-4	ASSQEPENIQY
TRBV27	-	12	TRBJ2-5	ASSALGGQETQY
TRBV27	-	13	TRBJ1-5	ASSPRQGRNQPQH
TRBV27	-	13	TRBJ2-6	ASSPTSSGANVLT
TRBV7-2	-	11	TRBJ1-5	ASSYSNNQPQH
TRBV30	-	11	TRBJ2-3	AGGPVGTDTQY
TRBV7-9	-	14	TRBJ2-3	ASSSPTGDSTDTQY
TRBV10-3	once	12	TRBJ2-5	AIFRAGSQETQY
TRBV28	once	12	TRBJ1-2	ASSTRTGSIGYT
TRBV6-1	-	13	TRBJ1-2	ASSEPDRVTYGYT
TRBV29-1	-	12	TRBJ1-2	SVLTPGVVYGYT
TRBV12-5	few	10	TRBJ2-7	ASGLVAGEQY